This TCR beta chain was captured by sequencing in a study of T-cell reconstitution after alpha-beta-depleted transplantation in children (dated by TCRdb to about 2016). In the study overall: Using TCR repertoire profiling, the study quantitatively followed how T-cell immune reconstitution unfolded in children after TCRalphabeta/CD19-depleted allogeneic hematopoietic cell transplantation.

Inclusive of the bounding cysteine and phenylalanine, the CDR3 is 16 residues long. Kept here is only the CDR3 DNA, which spans 48 bases and is read in frame from base 1. From the germline V gene, CDR1 is SGHTA and CDR2 is FQGNSA. V is trimmed back by 4 bases and J by 4 bases, and the junction contains 9 bases that no gene match accounts for. The method was PCR. TCRdb records Illumina HiSeq 2500 as the sequencer. To normalize quantification of the TCRbeta repertoire, the TCR libraries were built with molecular barcoding that relied on unique molecular identifiers. TCRdb took the public reads, trimmed them with fastp at Q25, ran MiXCR for clone calling and kept in-frame beta chains. Each entry is one CDR3 protein sequence, shown with its most common DNA and genes. This sample gives roughly 300,000 distinct CDR3 sequences in total; under 14% of them show up just once. The top ten clonotypes cover about 25% of the sample.

Per the publication, the treatment or condition label means: allogeneic hematopoietic cell transplantation with graft depleted of TCRalphabeta T cells and CD19 B cells. Transplant recipients were children who received TCRalphabeta/CD19-depleted allogeneic hematopoietic cell grafts. This clonotype was observed many times. The clone's antigen remains unknown. Base qualities are not at hand, and no much larger clone is one base apart. Study-wide findings and limitations: Over subsequent months, a decline in hyperexpanded clone frequencies was noted, and after one year, T-cell counts and TCRbeta diversity were mostly ascribed to newly produced T cells. The apparently early alphabetaT-cell count recovery about two months after transplant was reportedly dependent on only several hundred rapidly expanded clones derived from non-depleted graft cells. The high TCRbeta diversity at day 60 in some patients was ascribed to recipient T cells and intrathymic progenitors that had survived conditioning.

Sequences were derived from peripheral blood, sampled 180 days after TCRalphabeta/CD19-depleted stem cell transplant. The receptor was isolated from a male patient under 10 years old who had a stem cell transplant for chronic granulomatous disease, so the T cells may come from the graft donor. The V and J segments used are TRBV7-2 and TRBJ2-2; the junction holds 7 bases that match TRBD1. In nucleotide form, the sequence is TGTGCCAGCAGCTCACAGGGGCGCCGGAGCACCGGGGAGCTGTTTTTT. Its coded protein is CASSSQGRRSTGELFF. The CDR3, completed at both ends by the reference TRBV7-2 and TRBJ2-2 genes, gives the full variable domain GAGVSQSPSNKVTEKGKDVELRCDPISGHTALYWYRQSLGQGLEFLIYFQGNSAPDKSGLPSDRFSAERTGGSVSTLTIQRTQQEDSAVYLCASSSQGRRSTGELFFGEGSRLTVL.